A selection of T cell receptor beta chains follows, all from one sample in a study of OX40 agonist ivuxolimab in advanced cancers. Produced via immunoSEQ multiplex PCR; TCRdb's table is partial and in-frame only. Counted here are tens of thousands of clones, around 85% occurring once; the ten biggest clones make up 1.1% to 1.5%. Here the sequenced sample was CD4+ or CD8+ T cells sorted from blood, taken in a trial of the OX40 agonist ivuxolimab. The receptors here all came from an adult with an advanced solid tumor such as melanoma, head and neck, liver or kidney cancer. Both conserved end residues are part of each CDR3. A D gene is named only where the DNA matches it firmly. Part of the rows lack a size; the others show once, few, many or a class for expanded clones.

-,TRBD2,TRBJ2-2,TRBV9,CASSKSGTRGTGELFF,TGTGCCAGCAGTAAATCCGGGACTAGAGGCACCGGGGAGCTGTTTTTT
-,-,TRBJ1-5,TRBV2,CASSEAASQPQHF,TGTGCCAGCAGTGAAGCTGCGAGTCAGCCCCAGCATTTT
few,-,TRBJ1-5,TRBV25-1,CASGAVQPQHF,TGTGCCAGCGGGGCAGTGCAGCCCCAGCATTTT
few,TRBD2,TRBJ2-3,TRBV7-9,CASSLGTSGPTDTQYF,TGTGCCAGCAGCTTGGGGACTAGCGGTCCCACAGATACGCAGTATTTT
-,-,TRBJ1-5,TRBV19,CASSISGAHQPQHF,TGTGCCAGTAGTATTTCAGGGGCCCATCAGCCCCAGCATTTT
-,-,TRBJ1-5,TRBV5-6,CASSTRGQPQHF,TGTGCCAGCAGCACTAGGGGTCAGCCCCAGCATTTT
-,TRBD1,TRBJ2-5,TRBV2,CASSPRDRGPETQYF,TGTGCCAGCAGTCCCCGGGACAGGGGGCCGGAGACCCAGTACTTC
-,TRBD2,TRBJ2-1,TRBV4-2,CASSLSGLGINEQFF,TGTGCCAGCAGTCTTAGCGGACTAGGGATCAATGAGCAGTTCTTC
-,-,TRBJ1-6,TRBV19,CASSSYPRPLHF,TGTGCCAGTAGTTCCTACCCTCGACCCCTCCACTTT
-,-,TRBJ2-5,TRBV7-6,CASSFVIQETQYF,TGTGCCAGCAGCTTCGTCATACAAGAGACCCAGTACTTC
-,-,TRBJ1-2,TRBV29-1,CSVYSGPNYGYTF,TGCAGCGTTTATTCTGGCCCTAACTATGGCTACACCTTC
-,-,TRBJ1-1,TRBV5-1,CASSLEANTEAFF,TGCGCCAGCAGCTTGGAAGCGAACACTGAAGCTTTCTTT
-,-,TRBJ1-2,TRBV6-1,CASSENNRDRSGYTF,TGTGCCAGCAGTGAAAATAACAGGGATAGGAGTGGCTACACCTTC
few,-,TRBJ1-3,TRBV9,CASSLDGDSGNTIYF,TGTGCCAGCAGCTTGGACGGAGACTCTGGAAACACCATATATTTT
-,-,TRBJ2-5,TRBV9,CASSPRVGETQYF,TGTGCCAGCAGCCCCAGGGTCGGGGAGACCCAGTACTTC
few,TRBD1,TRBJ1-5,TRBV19,CASMNQGARHPQHF,TGTGCCAGTATGAACCAGGGGGCGCGTCACCCCCAGCATTTT
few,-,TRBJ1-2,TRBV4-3,CASSQEYGQSFYGYTF,TGCGCCAGCAGCCAAGAGTATGGACAGTCATTTTATGGCTACACCTTC
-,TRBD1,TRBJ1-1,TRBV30,CAWSGQAVAEAFF,TGTGCCTGGAGCGGACAGGCTGTGGCTGAAGCTTTCTTT
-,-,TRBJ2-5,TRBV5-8,CASPKRGLQETQYF,TGTGCCAGCCCCAAAAGGGGCCTCCAAGAGACCCAGTACTTC
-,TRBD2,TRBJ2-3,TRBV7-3,CASSLGEAGGTQYF,TGTGCCAGCAGCTTGGGGGAAGCGGGAGGGACGCAGTATTTT
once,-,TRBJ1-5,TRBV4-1,CASSPTPVGNQPQHF,TGCGCCAGCAGCCCGACTCCTGTTGGCAATCAGCCCCAGCATTTT
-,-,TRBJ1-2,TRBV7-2,CASSQRAGADGYGYTF,TGTGCCAGCAGCCAAAGGGCAGGGGCAGATGGATATGGCTACACCTTC
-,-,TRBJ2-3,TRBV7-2,CASRKPSTDTQYF,TGTGCCAGCAGGAAGCCTAGCACAGATACGCAGTATTTT
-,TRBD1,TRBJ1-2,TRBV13,CASSSSHRGYYGYTF,TGTGCCAGCAGCTCGAGCCACAGGGGTTATTATGGCTACACCTTC
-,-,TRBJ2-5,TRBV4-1,CASSQARAGPETQYF,TGCGCCAGCAGCCAAGCCAGGGCGGGGCCAGAGACCCAGTACTTC
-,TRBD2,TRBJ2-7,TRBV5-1,CASSSGLAGAQYEQYF,TGCGCCAGCAGCTCAGGACTAGCGGGAGCTCAATACGAGCAGTACTTC
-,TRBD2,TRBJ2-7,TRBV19,CASSIVTSGSEQYF,TGTGCCAGTAGTATAGTCACTAGCGGGAGCGAGCAGTACTTC
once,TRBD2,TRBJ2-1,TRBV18,CASSQILAGDVNEQFF,TGTGCCAGCTCACAAATCCTAGCGGGAGACGTGAATGAGCAGTTCTTC
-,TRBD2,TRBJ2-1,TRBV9,CASSALAGGLNEQFF,TGTGCCAGCAGCGCCCTAGCGGGGGGGCTCAATGAGCAGTTCTTC
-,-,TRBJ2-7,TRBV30,CAWSGNRGGRQYF,TGTGCCTGGAGTGGAAACAGGGGGGGACGGCAGTACTTC
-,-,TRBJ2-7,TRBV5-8,CASSGYGTYATLFEQYF,TGTGCCAGCAGCGGGTACGGGACATATGCAACCCTTTTCGAGCAGTACTTC
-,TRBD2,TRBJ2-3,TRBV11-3,CASSLVAGSDTQYF,TGTGCCAGCAGCTTAGTAGCGGGATCAGATACGCAGTATTTT
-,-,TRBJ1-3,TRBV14,CASSRGHPSTIYF,TGTGCCAGCAGCCGAGGACATCCAAGCACCATATATTTT
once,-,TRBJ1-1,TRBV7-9,CASSSEGVTEAFF,TGTGCCAGCAGCTCGGAAGGGGTCACTGAAGCTTTCTTT
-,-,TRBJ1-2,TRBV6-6,CASTTPGTRGYTF,TGTGCCAGCACTACCCCCGGGACCAGAGGCTACACCTTC
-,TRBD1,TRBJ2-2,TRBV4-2,CASSQDPPGQGRTGELFF,TGTGCCAGCAGCCAAGACCCGCCGGGACAGGGGAGAACCGGGGAGCTGTTTTTT